This TCR beta chain was identified during a study of T cell responses to AZD1222 COVID-19 vaccine. Sequencing used immunoSEQ multiplex PCR; TCRdb keeps in-frame clones, though not all of them. The profile covers 100,000 to 120,000 clones, with around 81% appearing a single time and roughly 4.5% taken by the ten largest. This clone was seen a handful of times. V lost 7 bases to trimming and J lost 4 bases, with 5 bases between them. CDR3 length equals 11 residues. Germline CDR1 is MDHEN and CDR2 is SYDVKM. This clonotype originated in an adult in good health. The rearrangement links TRBV28 to TRBJ1-5; possibly TRBD1 for D (5 bases). The source was peripheral blood, collected on day 0 of AZD1222 vaccination. CDR3 coding DNA: TGTGCCAGCAAGGGGAATCAGCCCCAGCATTTT. This gives the protein CASKGNQPQHF.